This T cell receptor beta chain was recovered during a study of shared clonotypes between healthy human individuals. This CDR3 has 15 residues. Deletions cut 4 bases from V and 4 bases from J, with 17 bases between. Germline-derived CDR1 and CDR2 are MNHEY and SMNVEV (reference sequence). Profiling relied on immunoSEQ multiplex PCR, and the TCRdb table lists in-frame clones only, not all of them. The data contain hundreds of thousands of clones, about 96% of them seen just once; the ten biggest clones take up less than 0.13%. Points from the study as a whole: Shared clonotypes across all four donors exceeded non-shared ones in generation probability.

Selected positively for CCR7 and CD45RO-negative, naive CD8 cells excluded terminally differentiated effector memory CD45RA+ cells. Healthy and HIV-negative, the adult donors had no recent acute infections or vaccinations. As regards this clone: Its antigen remains unknown.

The chain carries TRBV27 and TRBJ2-7; D ambiguous. Sequencing was done on a sample of naive CD8+ T cells sorted from blood. The TCR was taken from a young woman in good health. The CDR3 protein is CASSSLIGAGYEQYF. In DNA form, the CDR3 reads TGTGCCAGCAGTTCACTGATCGGAGCAGGATACGAGCAGTACTTC.